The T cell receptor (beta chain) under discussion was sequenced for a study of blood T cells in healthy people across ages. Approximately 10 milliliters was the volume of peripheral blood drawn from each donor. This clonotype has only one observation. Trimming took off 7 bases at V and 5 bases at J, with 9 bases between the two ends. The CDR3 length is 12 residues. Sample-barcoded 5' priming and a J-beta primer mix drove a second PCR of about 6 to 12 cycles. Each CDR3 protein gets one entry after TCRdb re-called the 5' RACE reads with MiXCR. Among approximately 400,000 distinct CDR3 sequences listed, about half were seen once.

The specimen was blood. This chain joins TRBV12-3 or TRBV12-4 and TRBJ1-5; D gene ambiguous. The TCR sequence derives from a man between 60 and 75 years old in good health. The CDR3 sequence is CASKASDQPQHF. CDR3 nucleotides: TGTGCCAGCAAAGCAAGCGATCAGCCCCAGCATTTT.